These 23 T cell receptor beta chains share one sample of origin, sequenced in a study of radiotherapy plus CTLA-4 blockade in lung cancer. Profiled with immunoSEQ multiplex PCR; TCRdb holds only in-frame clones, not every one. The data show approximately 47,000 clones, with roughly four fifths seen just once and more than 3% held by the top ten. The sample here was peripheral blood, taken from a patient treated with radiotherapy plus ipilimumab. These receptors originate from a human donor with non-small cell lung cancer who had stable disease on radiotherapy plus ipilimumab.

This clone appeared a few times. The CDR3 DNA sequence: TGTGCCAGTAGTATTGCGGGAGTCCAACCACTTCCCTACGAGCAGTACTTC. Amino acids: CASSIAGVQPLPYEQYF. The genes are TRBV19 and TRBJ2-7, with 7 bases matching TRBD2. V was clipped by 3 bases and J by 2 bases; unmatched bases: 13. Germline values: CDR1 LNHDA, CDR2 SQIVND (reference sequence). CDR3 length: 17 residues.

This CDR3 reads CASSLGVGQGNYGYTF. CDR3 nucleotides: TGTGCCAGCAGCTTAGGGGTTGGGCAGGGGAACTATGGCTACACCTTC. J is TRBJ1-2 and V is TRBV7-2; weak D call: TRBD1 (6 bases). This CDR3 is built from 16 residues. V was cut by 1 base and J by 2 bases, with 14 bases left in between. The germline V gene encodes CDR1 SGHTA and CDR2 FQGNSA.

This clone was detected only once. This sequence joins TRBV19 and TRBJ2-1; D possibly corresponds to TRBD1 (5 bases). The CDR3 loop spans 15 amino acids. In germline, CDR1 is LNHDA, CDR2 SQIVND (reference sequence). V lost 6 bases and J 0 bases, leaving 12 bases between the germline ends. For the CDR3, the DNA is TGTGCCAGTAGGGGCCTAGGGGACTCCTACAATGAGCAGTTCTTC. Translated, it gives CASRGLGDSYNEQFF.

Here the CDR3 DNA reads TGTGCCTGGGGGAGTGTGACTGAAGCTTTCTTT. It codes for CAWGSVTEAFF. This chain links TRBV30 with TRBJ1-1, with D hard to call. CDR3 length equals 11 residues. The V gene's germline CDR1 is GTSNPN and CDR2 SVGIG (reference sequence). V shed 5 bases and J shed 5 bases, with 9 bases lying between them.

This chain joins TRBV4-1 and TRBJ1-4; 9 bases align to TRBD1. CDR3 length equals 16 residues. V was pared by 4 bases and J by 3 bases, with 6 bases of the junction left unmatched. The germline V gene has CDR1 MGHRA and CDR2 YSYEKL. Here the CDR3 DNA reads TGCGCCAGCAGCCCGACAGGGGGAGTAGCTAATGAAAAACTGTTTTTT. It codes for CASSPTGGVANEKLFF.

V usage is TRBV9 and J usage is TRBJ2-7; possibly TRBD2 for D (7 bases). Germline CDR1 and CDR2: SGDLS and YYNGEE. Trimming left V 4 bases short and J 3 bases short, with 14 bases between. This CDR3 is 14 amino acids long. CDR3 DNA sequence: TGTGCCAGCAGCCCAAAGGGGGGGAACTACGAGCAGTACTTC. Protein: CASSPKGGNYEQYF.

The rearrangement uses TRBV5-4 and TRBJ2-7; 7 nucleotides line up with TRBD1. CDR1 SGHNT and CDR2 YYREEE come from the germline V gene (reference sequence). The CDR3 contains 13 residues. V shed 2 bases and J 3 bases; nucleotides not matched to a gene: 2. CDR3 sequence (DNA): TGTGCCAGCAGCTTCTCAGGGGGCTACGAGCAGTACTTC. Amino acids: CASSFSGGYEQYF.

A single count supports this clone. A read error is likely, as this CDR3 ends without the conserved phenylalanine or tryptophan. No DNA is shown, since the ends of the CDR3 on it are uncertain; the CDR3 is the one TCRdb lists. The V call is TRBV29-1, the J call TRBJ1-2. Germline-derived CDR1 and CDR2 are SQVTM and ANQGSEA. The CDR3 comprises 11 residues, both ends counted. The CDR3 reads CSVDFGRGVAI.

The chain uses TRBV7-3 and TRBJ2-1, with 11 bases that match TRBD1. The CDR3 is 16 amino acids. In germline, CDR1 is SGHTA, CDR2 FQGTGA. The trim removed 3 bases at V and 7 bases at J, leaving 8 bases unmatched. DNA of the CDR3: TGTGCCAGCAGCTTGCCCCTCGGGACAGGGGGGAATGAGCAGTTCTTC. Residues: CASSLPLGTGGNEQFF.

The DNA for the CDR3 is TGTGCCAGCAGTTACTCGAAAAGTGGCCTTGATACGCAGTATTTT. Amino acid sequence: CASSYSKSGLDTQYF. The chain uses TRBV6-5 and TRBJ2-3; D is uncertain. Germline V gene data show CDR1 as MNHEY and CDR2 as SVGAGI. The CDR3 covers 15 residues. Trimming removed 0 bases from V and 6 bases from J, with 13 bases in between.

The chain has TRBV2 and TRBJ2-5; 7 positions agree with TRBD2. CDR1 is SNHLY and CDR2 is FYNNEI in the germline V gene. V lost 6 bases to trimming and J lost 1 base; unmatched junction nucleotides: 8. CDR3 size: 15 residues. Written as DNA, the CDR3 is TGTGCCAGCAGCCCAGTTGGGGGGGTCCAAGAGACCCAGTACTTC. It is translated as CASSPVGGVQETQYF.

The chain recombines TRBV9 with TRBJ2-2; D is possibly TRBD2 (5 bases). V shed 0 bases and J shed 4 bases, with 10 bases lying between them. Germline loops: CDR1 SGDLS, CDR2 YYNGEE. This CDR3 comprises 15 residues. CDR3 residues: CASSVGTEPTGELFF. CDR3 sequence (DNA): TGTGCCAGCAGCGTAGGGACTGAGCCCACCGGGGAGCTGTTTTTT.

The chain links TRBV5-1 to TRBJ2-7, with a weak D call TRBD2 (5 bases). The V gene's germline CDR1 is SGHRS and CDR2 YFSETQ. The CDR3 has 13 residues. Trimming took off 0 bases at V and 3 bases at J, with 7 bases between the two ends. The CDR3 loop reads CASSLVEGYEQYF. CDR3 in DNA: TGCGCCAGCAGCTTGGTTGAGGGCTACGAGCAGTACTTC.

V gene TRBV9 combines with J gene TRBJ1-1; D is unclear. The CDR3 extends over 14 amino acids. Germline values: CDR1 SGDLS, CDR2 YYNGEE. Trimming pared 0 bases from V and 0 bases from J, leaving 6 bases between. In DNA form, the CDR3 reads TGTGCCAGCAGCGTAGGAGTGATGAACACTGAAGCTTTCTTT. Translated, it gives CASSVGVMNTEAFF.

The chain couples TRBV7-9 to TRBJ2-1; 7 bases align to TRBD2. Germline trimming cut 1 base from V and 4 bases from J; bases unmatched to any gene: 10. The CDR3 has 17 amino acids. CDR1 and CDR2 (germline): SEHNR, FQNEAQ (reference sequence). CDR3 sequence reads: CASSLEVGGSGYNEQFF. CDR3 sequence (DNA): TGTGCCAGCAGCTTAGAAGTTGGCGGGAGTGGGTACAATGAGCAGTTCTTC. Full variable domain (missing parts from reference TRBV7-9 and TRBJ2-1): DTGVSQNPRHKITKRGQNVTFRCDPISEHNRLYWYRQTLGQGPEFLTYFQNEAQLEKSRLLSDRFSAERPKGSFSTLEIQRTEQGDSAMYLCASSLEVGGSGYNEQFFGPGTRLTVL.

The chain joins TRBV15 to TRBJ1-1; 7 nucleotides match TRBD1. This CDR3 has 16 residues. The germline gives CDR1 LNHNV, CDR2 YYDKDF (reference sequence). Germline trimming cut 3 bases from V and 6 bases from J; bases unmatched to any gene: 13. CDR3: CATSSIFSTGRPEAFF. As DNA, the CDR3 is TGTGCCACCAGCAGCATATTTTCGACAGGGCGGCCTGAAGCTTTCTTT.

V is TRBV27 and J is TRBJ2-7; possible D gene TRBD2, 7 bases. The germline V gene has CDR1 MNHEY and CDR2 SMNVEV (reference sequence). The CDR3 is 18 residues long. Trimming left V 3 bases short and J 4 bases short, with 25 bases between. The CDR3 DNA is TGTGCCAGCAGTTTCGACCCTAGCAGGATTGGGAGGGGGTACGAGCAGTACTTC. This encodes CASSFDPSRIGRGYEQYF.

The chain carries TRBV7-2 and TRBJ1-3; D is unresolved. Per the germline V gene, CDR1 is SGHTA and CDR2 is FQGNSA. The CDR3 has 15 amino acids. The V gene lost 0 bases and the J gene lost 2 bases, with 8 bases spanning the gap. CDR3 protein: CASSLALFAGNTIYF. The DNA for the CDR3 is TGTGCCAGCAGCTTAGCGCTATTCGCTGGAAACACCATATATTTT.

J is TRBJ1-1 and V is TRBV28; 7 nucleotides agree with TRBD1. The junction had 8 bases not matched to a gene; V was cut back by 6 bases and J by 1 base. CDR3 length equals 15 residues. Germline CDR1 MDHEN, CDR2 SYDVKM. The CDR3 sequence: CASRREGAWNTEAFF. The CDR3, as DNA: TGTGCCAGCAGGAGAGAGGGGGCCTGGAACACTGAAGCTTTCTTT.

CDR3 amino acids: CASSSRQVNEQFF. For the CDR3, the DNA is TGTGCCAGCAGTTCTCGACAGGTCAATGAGCAGTTCTTC. This chain joins TRBV6-5 and TRBJ2-1; the D gene is possibly TRBD1 (6 bases). CDR1 and CDR2 from the germline V gene are MNHEY and SVGAGI. The CDR3 is 13 amino acids. Between the trimmed V and J ends, which lost 4 bases and 6 bases, there was a span of 10 bases.

This clone was seen just once. V gene TRBV7-2 combines with J gene TRBJ2-5; D might be TRBD1 (5 bases). This CDR3 has 15 amino acids. Germline loops: CDR1 SGHTA, CDR2 FQGNSA. V lost 0 bases and J 0 bases, leaving 8 bases between the germline ends. In DNA, the CDR3 is TGTGCCAGCAGCTTAGCCCTGACAGACCAAGAGACCCAGTACTTC. Protein sequence: CASSLALTDQETQYF.

This chain connects TRBV28 to TRBJ2-1, with 7 bases matching TRBD2. The CDR3 spans 15 residues. Germline CDR1 is MDHEN and CDR2 is SYDVKM. V trimming: 7 bases; J trimming: 2 bases; junction bases outside the gene matches: 8. The CDR3 is CASTTGLVAYNEQFF. CDR3 nucleotides: TGTGCCAGCACCACCGGACTAGTGGCCTACAATGAGCAGTTCTTC.

This clone has just one count. The CDR3 protein is CSVHSSYEQYF. In nucleotides, the CDR3 is TGCAGCGTACACAGCTCCTACGAGCAGTACTTC. V usage is TRBV29-1 and J usage is TRBJ2-7; D gene unclear. The CDR3 extends over 11 amino acids. The V gene's germline CDR1 is SQVTM and CDR2 ANQGSEA. Trimming removed 6 bases at V and 0 bases at J, with 6 bases between.